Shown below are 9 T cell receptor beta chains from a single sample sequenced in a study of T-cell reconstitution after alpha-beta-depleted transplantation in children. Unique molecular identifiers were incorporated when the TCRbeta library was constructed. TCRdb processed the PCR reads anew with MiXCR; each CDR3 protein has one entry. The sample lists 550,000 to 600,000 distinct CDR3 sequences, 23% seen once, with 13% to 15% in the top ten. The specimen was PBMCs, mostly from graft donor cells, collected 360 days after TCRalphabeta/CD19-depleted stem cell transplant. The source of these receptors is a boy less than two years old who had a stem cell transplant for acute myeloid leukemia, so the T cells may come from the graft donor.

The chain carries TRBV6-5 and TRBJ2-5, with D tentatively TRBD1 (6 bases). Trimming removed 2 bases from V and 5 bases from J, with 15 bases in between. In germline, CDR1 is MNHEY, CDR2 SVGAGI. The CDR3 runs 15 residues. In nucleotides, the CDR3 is TGTGCCAGCAGTTACACACCCAGGGGTTTGGAGACCCAGTACTTC. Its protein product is CASSYTPRGLETQYF.

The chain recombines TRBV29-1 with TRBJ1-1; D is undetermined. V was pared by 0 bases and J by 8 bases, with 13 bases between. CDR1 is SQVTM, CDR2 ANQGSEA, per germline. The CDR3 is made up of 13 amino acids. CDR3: CSVEDKPGPEAFF. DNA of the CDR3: TGCAGCGTTGAAGATAAACCTGGGCCGGAAGCTTTCTTT.

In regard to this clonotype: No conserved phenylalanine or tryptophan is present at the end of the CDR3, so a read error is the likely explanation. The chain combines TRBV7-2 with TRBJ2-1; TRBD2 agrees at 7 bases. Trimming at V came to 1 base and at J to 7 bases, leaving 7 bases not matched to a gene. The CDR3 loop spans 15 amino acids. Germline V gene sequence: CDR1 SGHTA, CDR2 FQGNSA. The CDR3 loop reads CASSLGGGGLNEQFS. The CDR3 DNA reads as TGTGCCAGCAGCTTAGGTGGGGGGGGGTTAAATGAGCAGTTCTCC.

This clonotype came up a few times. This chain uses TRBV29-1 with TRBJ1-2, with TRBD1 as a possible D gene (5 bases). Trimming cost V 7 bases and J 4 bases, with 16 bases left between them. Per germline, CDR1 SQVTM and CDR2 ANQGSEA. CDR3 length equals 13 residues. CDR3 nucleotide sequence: TGCAGCGGACGGCTCGGGGGGACCTATGGCTACACCTTC. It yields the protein CSGRLGGTYGYTF.

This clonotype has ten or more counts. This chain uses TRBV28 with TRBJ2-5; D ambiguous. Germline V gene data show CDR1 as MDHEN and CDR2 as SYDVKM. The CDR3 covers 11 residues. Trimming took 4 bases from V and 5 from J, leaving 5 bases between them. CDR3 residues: CASSWWETQYF. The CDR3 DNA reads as TGTGCCAGCAGTTGGTGGGAGACCCAGTACTTC.

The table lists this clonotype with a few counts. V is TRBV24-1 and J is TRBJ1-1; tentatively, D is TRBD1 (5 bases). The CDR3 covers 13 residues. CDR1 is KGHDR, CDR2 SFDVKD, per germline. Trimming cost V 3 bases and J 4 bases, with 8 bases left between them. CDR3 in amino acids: CATSDRRGTEAFF. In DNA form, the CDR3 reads TGTGCCACCAGTGATAGGAGGGGCACTGAAGCTTTCTTT.

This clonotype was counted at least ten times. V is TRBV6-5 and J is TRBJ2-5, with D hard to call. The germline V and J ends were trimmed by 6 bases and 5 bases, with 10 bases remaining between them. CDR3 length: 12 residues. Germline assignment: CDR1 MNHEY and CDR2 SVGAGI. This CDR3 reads CASSYGRETQYF. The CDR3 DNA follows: TGTGCCAGCAGCTATGGAAGGGAGACCCAGTACTTC.

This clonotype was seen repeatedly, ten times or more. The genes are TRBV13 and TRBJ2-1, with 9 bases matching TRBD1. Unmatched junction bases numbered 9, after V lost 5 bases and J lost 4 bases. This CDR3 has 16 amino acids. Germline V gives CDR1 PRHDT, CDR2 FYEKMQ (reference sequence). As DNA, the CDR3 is TGTGCCAGCAGCCTCGGGACAGGGATCGCATACAATGAGCAGTTCTTC. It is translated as CASSLGTGIAYNEQFF.

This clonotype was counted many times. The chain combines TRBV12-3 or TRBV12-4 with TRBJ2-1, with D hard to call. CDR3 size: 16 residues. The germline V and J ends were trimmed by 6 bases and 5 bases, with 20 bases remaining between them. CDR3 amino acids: CASSRMSVRLHNEQFF. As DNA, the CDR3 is TGTGCCAGCAGCCGCATGTCGGTTAGGCTCCACAATGAGCAGTTCTTC.